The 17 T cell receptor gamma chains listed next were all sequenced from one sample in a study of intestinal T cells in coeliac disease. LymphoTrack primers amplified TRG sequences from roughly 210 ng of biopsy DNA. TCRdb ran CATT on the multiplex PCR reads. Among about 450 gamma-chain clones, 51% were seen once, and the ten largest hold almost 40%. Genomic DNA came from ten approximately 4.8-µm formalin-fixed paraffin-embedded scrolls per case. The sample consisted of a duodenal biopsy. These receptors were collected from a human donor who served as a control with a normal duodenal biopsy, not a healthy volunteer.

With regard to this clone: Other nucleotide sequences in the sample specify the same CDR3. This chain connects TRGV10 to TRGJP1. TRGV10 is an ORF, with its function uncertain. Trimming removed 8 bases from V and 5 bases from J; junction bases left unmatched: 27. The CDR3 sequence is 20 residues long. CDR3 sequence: CAAWEYTDEGESATGWFKIF. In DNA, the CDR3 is TGTGCTGCGTGGGAATATACGGACGAGGGGGAGTCGGCGACTGGTTGGTTCAAGATATTT.

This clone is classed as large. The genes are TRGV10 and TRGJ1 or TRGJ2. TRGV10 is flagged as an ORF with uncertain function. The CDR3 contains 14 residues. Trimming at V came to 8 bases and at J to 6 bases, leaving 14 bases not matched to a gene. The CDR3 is CAAWDFNFFYKKLF. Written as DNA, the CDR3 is TGTGCTGCGTGGGATTTTAACTTTTTTTATAAGAAACTCTTT.

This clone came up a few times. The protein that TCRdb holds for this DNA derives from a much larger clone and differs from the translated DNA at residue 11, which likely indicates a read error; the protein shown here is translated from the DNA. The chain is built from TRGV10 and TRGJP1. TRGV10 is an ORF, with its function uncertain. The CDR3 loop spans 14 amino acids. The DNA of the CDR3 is TGTGCTGCGTGGGATTTGAGTACTGGTTGGTCCAAGATATTT. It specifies CAAWDLSTGWSKIF.

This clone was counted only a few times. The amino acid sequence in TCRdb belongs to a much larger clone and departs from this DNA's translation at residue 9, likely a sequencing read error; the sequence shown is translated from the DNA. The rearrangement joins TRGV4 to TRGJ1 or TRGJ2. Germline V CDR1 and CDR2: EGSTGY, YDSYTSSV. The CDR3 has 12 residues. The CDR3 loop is CATWDRYYRKLF. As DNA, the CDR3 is TGTGCCACCTGGGATAGATATTATAGGAAACTCTTT.

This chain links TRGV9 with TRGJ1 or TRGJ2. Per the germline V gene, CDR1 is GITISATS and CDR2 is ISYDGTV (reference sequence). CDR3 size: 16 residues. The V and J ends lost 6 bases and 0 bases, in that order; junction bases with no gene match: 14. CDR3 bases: TGTGCCTTGTGGAGTGCACCTGGCCCGAATTATTATAAGAAACTCTTT. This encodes CALWSAPGPNYYKKLF.

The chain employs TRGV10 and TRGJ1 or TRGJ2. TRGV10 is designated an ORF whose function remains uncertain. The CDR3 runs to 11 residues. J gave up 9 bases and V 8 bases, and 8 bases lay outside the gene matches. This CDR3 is CAAWDYIKKLF. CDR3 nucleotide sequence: TGTGCTGCGTGGGATTATATTAAGAAACTCTTT.

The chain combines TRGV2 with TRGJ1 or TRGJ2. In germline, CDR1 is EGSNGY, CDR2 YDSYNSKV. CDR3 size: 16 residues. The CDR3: CAPGTGQIGNYYKKLF. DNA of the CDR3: TGTGCACCTGGGACGGGCCAAATTGGGAATTATTATAAGAAACTCTTT.

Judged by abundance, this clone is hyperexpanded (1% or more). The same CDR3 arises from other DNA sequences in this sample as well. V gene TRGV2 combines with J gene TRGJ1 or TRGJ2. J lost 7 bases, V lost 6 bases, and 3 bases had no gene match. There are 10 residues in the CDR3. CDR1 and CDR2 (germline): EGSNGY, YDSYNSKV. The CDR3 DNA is TGTGCCACCTGGTCCTATAAGAAACTCTTT. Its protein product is CATWSYKKLF.

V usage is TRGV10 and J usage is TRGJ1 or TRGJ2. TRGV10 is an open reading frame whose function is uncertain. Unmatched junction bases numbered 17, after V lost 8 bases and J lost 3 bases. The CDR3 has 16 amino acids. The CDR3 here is CAAWDIIFWVYYKKLF. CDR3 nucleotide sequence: TGTGCTGCGTGGGATATAATTTTTTGGGTTTATTATAAGAAACTCTTT.

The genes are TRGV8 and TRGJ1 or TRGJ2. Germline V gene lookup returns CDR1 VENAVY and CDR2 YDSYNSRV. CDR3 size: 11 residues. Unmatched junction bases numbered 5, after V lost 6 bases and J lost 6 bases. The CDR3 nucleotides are TGTGCCACCTGGACACCTTATAAGAAACTCTTT. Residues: CATWTPYKKLF.

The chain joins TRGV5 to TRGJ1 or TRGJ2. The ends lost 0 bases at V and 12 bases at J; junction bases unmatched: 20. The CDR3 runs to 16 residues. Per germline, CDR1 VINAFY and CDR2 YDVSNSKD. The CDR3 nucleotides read TGTGCCACCTGGGACAGGCTGGGGGGGATTATTATAGGGAAACTCTTT. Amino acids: CATWDRLGGIIIGKLF.

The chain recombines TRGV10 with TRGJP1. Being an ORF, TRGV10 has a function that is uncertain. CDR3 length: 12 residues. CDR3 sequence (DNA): TGTGCGCGTGCAATGGTGGCAGGGTTCAAGATATTT. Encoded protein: CARAMVAGFKIF.

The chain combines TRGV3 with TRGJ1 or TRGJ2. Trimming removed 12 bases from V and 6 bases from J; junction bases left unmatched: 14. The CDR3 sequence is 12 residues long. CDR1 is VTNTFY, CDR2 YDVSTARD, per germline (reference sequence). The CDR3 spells CADLGGGYKKLF. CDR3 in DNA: TGTGCCGACCTGGGGGGAGGTTATAAGAAACTCTTT.

The CDR3 protein is CAAWDYNFFWVYYKKLF. As DNA, the CDR3 is TGTGCTGCGTGGGATTATAATTTTTTTTGGGTTTATTATAAGAAACTCTTT. The V gene is TRGV10, the J gene TRGJ1 or TRGJ2. TRGV10 is an ORF; its function is uncertain. CDR3 length equals 17 residues. After removal of 8 bases from V and 3 bases from J, the junction contained 20 bases not matched to a gene.

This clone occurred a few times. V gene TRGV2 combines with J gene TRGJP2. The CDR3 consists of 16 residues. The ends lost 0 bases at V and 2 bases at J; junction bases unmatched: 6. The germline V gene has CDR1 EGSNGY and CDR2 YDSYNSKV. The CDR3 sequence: CATWDGALSSDWIKTF. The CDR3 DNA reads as TGTGCCACCTGGGACGGGGCTCTAAGTAGTGATTGGATCAAGACGTTT.

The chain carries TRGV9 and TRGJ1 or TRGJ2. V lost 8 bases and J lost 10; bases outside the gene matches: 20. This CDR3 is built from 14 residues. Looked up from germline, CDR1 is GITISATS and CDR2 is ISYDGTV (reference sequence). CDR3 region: CALSGGPLIIKKLF. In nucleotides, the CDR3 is TGTGCCTTGTCGGGAGGCCCCCTTATTATAAAGAAACTCTTT.

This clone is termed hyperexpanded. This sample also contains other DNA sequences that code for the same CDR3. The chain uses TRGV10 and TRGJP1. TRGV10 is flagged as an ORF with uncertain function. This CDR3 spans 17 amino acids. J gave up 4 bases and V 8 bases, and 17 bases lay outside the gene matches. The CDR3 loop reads CAAWDYGVVGTGWFKIF. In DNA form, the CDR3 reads TGTGCTGCGTGGGATTATGGGGTGGTCGGCACTGGTTGGTTCAAGATATTT.